The T cell receptor (beta chain) under discussion was sequenced for a study of T cell changes during pregnancy in multiple sclerosis. This CDR3 is built from 17 residues. Clones were sequenced by immunoSEQ multiplex PCR, and TCRdb holds only the in-frame ones, with some missing. The sample consists of about 54,000 clones, 75% to 95% of them appearing once. In its sample, this clone was seen a few times. This chain links TRBV21-1 with TRBJ2-1; TRBD2 is taken as the D call from the table, unchecked against the DNA. TRBV21-1 represents a pseudogene. The TCR sequence derives from a female donor in good health, enrolled as a control in a pregnancy study. The material sequenced was peripheral blood, taken after pregnancy. CDR3 nucleotide sequence: TGTGCCAGCAGTTTCGAAGTGAGGGAGTTCCGCCACAATGAGCAGTTCTTC. As protein: CASSFEVREFRHNEQFF.